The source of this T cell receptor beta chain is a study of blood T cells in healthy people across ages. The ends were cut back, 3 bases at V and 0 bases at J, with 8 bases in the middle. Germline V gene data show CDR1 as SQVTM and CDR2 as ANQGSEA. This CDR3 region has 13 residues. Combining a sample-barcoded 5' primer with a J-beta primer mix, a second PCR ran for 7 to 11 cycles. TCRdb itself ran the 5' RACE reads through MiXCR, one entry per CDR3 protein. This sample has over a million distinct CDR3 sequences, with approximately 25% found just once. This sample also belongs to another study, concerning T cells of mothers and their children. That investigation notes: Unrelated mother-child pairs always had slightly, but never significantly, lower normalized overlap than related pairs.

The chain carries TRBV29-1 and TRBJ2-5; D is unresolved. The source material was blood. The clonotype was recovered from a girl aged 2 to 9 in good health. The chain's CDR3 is CSVERGHQETQYF. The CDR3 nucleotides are TGCAGCGTTGAGCGCGGACACCAAGAGACCCAGTACTTC.